These 21 T cell receptor beta chains were sequenced from one sample in a study of shared clonotypes between healthy human individuals. Repertoires were generated with immunoSEQ multiplex PCR, while TCRdb's copy carries only in-frame clones and drops some. Of 2.3 million or so clones in the sample, approximately 93% were seen once. Sequencing was carried out using naive CD4+ T cells from PBMCs. Subset described: CD45RA+ positively selected. These TCRs come from a man aged 18 to 30 in good health. Some clones in this sample may be carry-over from other donors' samples.

Points on this clone: Within the sample, other DNA sequences also encode this same CDR3. The J gene is TRBJ2-3, the V gene TRBV5-1; 11 nucleotides match TRBD2. The CDR3 sequence is 15 residues long. Germline CDR1 SGHRS, CDR2 YFSETQ. J gave up 5 bases and V 0 bases, and 2 bases lay outside the gene matches. The CDR3 reads CASSLGSGRGDTQYF. The CDR3 bases are TGCGCCAGCAGCTTGGGTAGCGGGAGGGGAGATACGCAGTATTTT.

This rearrangement joins TRBV28 to TRBJ1-5; D is undetermined. Trimming shortened V by 3 bases and J by 10 bases, and 10 bases separated the two germline ends. The CDR3 spans 12 residues. CDR1 and CDR2 (germline): MDHEN, SYDVKM. The CDR3 DNA follows: TGTGCCAGCAGTTTGACGATCACCCCCCAGCATTTT. Residues: CASSLTITPQHF.

CDR3 nucleotides: TGTGCCAGCCCCCTGGAGGGAAACTATGGCTACACCTTC. As protein: CASPLEGNYGYTF. The chain is built from TRBV7-9 and TRBJ1-2; D gene ambiguous. The CDR3 consists of 13 residues. The germline V gene encodes CDR1 SEHNR and CDR2 FQNEAQ (reference sequence). V dropped 8 bases and J dropped 2 bases, with 12 bases sitting between them.

V usage is TRBV9 and J usage is TRBJ1-1, with a tentative D call TRBD1 (6 bases). CDR1 and CDR2 (germline): SGDLS, YYNGEE. The CDR3 is 14 amino acids. V lost 4 bases, J lost 1 base, and 11 bases lay in between. The DNA for the CDR3 is TGTGCCAGCAGCCTGGACAGCACGAACACTGAAGCTTTCTTT. This translates into CASSLDSTNTEAFF.

This chain joins TRBV5-1 and TRBJ1-3, with D possibly TRBD1 on 5 matching bases. The V gene lost 1 base and the J gene lost 4 bases, with 15 bases spanning the gap. This CDR3 comprises 16 residues. Germline V gives CDR1 SGHRS, CDR2 YFSETQ. CDR3: CASSLRGSSPGNTIYF. CDR3 in DNA: TGCGCCAGCAGCTTGAGGGGCTCTTCTCCCGGAAACACCATATATTTT.

The genes are TRBV27 and TRBJ2-7, with TRBD2 identical over 10 bases. This CDR3 has 15 amino acids. Germline lookup yields CDR1 MNHEY and CDR2 SMNVEV (reference sequence). V dropped 5 bases and J dropped 5; count of bases not matched to a gene: 9. This CDR3 is CASSRASGSVHEQYF. The CDR3 nucleotides read TGTGCCAGCAGTCGAGCTAGCGGGAGCGTCCACGAGCAGTACTTC.

The genes are TRBV5-1 and TRBJ2-1, with D tentatively TRBD1 or TRBD2 (5 bases each). The germline V and J ends were trimmed by 2 bases and 4 bases, with 16 bases remaining between them. The CDR3 runs 16 residues. Germline V CDR1 and CDR2: SGHRS, YFSETQ. The CDR3 protein is CASSLSGTGNYNEQFF. CDR3 nucleotide sequence: TGCGCCAGCAGCTTATCCGGGACGGGGAATTACAATGAGCAGTTCTTC.

This chain joins TRBV6-1 and TRBJ2-7, with 7 bases lining up with TRBD2. The CDR3 is 13 amino acids. The germline V gene has CDR1 MNHNS and CDR2 SASEGT. Trimming cost V 8 bases and J 2 bases; bases outside gene matches: 6. In DNA, the CDR3 is TGTGCCAGCTGGGGGGGTCTACCCTACGAGCAGTACTTC. The encoded protein is CASWGGLPYEQYF.

V gene TRBV11-2 combines with J gene TRBJ1-2; the D is unclear. This CDR3 has 16 amino acids. Germline lookup yields CDR1 SGHAT and CDR2 FQNNGV. V shed 4 bases and J shed 1 base, with 16 bases lying between them. The CDR3 coding sequence is TGTGCCAGCAGCTCCCTTCGAGGCGGATATAACTATGGCTACACCTTC. It encodes CASSSLRGGYNYGYTF.

The V call is TRBV15, the J call TRBJ2-7, with D possibly called TRBD1 or TRBD2 (7 bases each). CDR3 size: 15 residues. Germline CDR1 LNHNV, CDR2 YYDKDF (reference sequence). Trimming shortened V by 5 bases and J by 3 bases, and 17 bases separated the two germline ends. CDR3 DNA: TGTGCCACCAGCCTCGGGGGGACAGCTATCTACGAGCAGTACTTC. Its protein is CATSLGGTAIYEQYF.

Concerning this clone itself: The sample contains more than one DNA sequence encoding this CDR3. This rearrangement joins TRBV5-1 to TRBJ2-5; tentative D call: TRBD1 (6 bases). The CDR3 loop spans 14 amino acids. The V gene lost 2 bases and the J gene lost 0 bases, with 8 bases spanning the gap. Germline CDR1 SGHRS, CDR2 YFSETQ. The CDR3 is CASSLTGNQETQYF. CDR3 DNA sequence: TGCGCCAGCAGCTTAACAGGGAACCAAGAGACCCAGTACTTC. Full variable domain (outside the CDR3, taken from reference TRBV5-1 and TRBJ2-5): KAGVTQTPRYLIKTRGQQVTLSCSPISGHRSVSWYQQTPGQGLQFLFEYFSETQRNKGNFPGRFSGRQFSNSRSEMNVSTLELGDSALYLCASSLTGNQETQYFGPGTRLLVL.

This clone appeared a single time. J is TRBJ1-2 and V is TRBV28; D uncertain. V was shortened by 8 bases and J by 4 bases, with 17 bases between the two germline ends. CDR3 length: 14 residues. Germline CDR1 MDHEN, CDR2 SYDVKM. This CDR3 reads CASETAARFYGYTF. CDR3 nucleotide sequence: TGTGCCAGCGAGACCGCAGCCAGATTCTATGGCTACACCTTC.

As to this clone: The same CDR3 can be traced to other DNA sequences in this sample. The chain joins TRBV30 to TRBJ2-1; 7 bases map to TRBD1. CDR3 length: 12 amino acids. Losses at the gene ends were 3 bases for V and 6 bases for J; bases not matched to a gene: 2. Germline lookup yields CDR1 GTSNPN and CDR2 SVGIG (reference sequence). The CDR3 loop reads CAWRTGRNEQFF. The CDR3 nucleotides read TGTGCCTGGAGGACAGGGCGCAATGAGCAGTTCTTC.

The rearrangement joins TRBV9 to TRBJ2-7; perhaps TRBD2 as D (6 bases). Deletions cut 0 bases from V and 2 bases from J, with 15 bases between. This CDR3 contains 16 residues. CDR1 is SGDLS, CDR2 YYNGEE, per germline. This chain's CDR3 is CASSVGSSGPTYEQYF. CDR3 in DNA: TGTGCCAGCAGCGTAGGGAGTAGCGGCCCAACCTACGAGCAGTACTTC.

The V call is TRBV13, the J call TRBJ2-7; 12 bases align to TRBD1. The CDR3 length is 14 residues. Per the germline V gene, CDR1 is PRHDT and CDR2 is FYEKMQ (reference sequence). The V segment lost 6 bases and the J segment 6 bases; nucleotides outside the gene matches: 6. CDR3 loop: CASSQPGQGAEQYF. In nucleotides, the CDR3 is TGTGCCAGCAGTCAACCGGGACAGGGGGCCGAGCAGTACTTC.

The genes are TRBV19 and TRBJ2-7; D gene ambiguous. Germline CDR1 is LNHDA and CDR2 is SQIVND (reference sequence). V was cut by 4 bases and J by 3 bases, with 13 bases left in between. The CDR3 has 14 amino acids. For the CDR3, the DNA is TGTGCCAGTAGTACTCTCAGTTTCAGCTACGAGCAGTACTTC. Translated: CASSTLSFSYEQYF.

The chain uses TRBV9 and TRBJ2-1, with 8 bases fitting TRBD2. The V and J ends lost 2 bases and 7 bases, in that order; junction bases with no gene match: 8. The CDR3 covers 15 residues. Germline CDR1 SGDLS, CDR2 YYNGEE. The CDR3 DNA reads TGTGCCAGCAGCGTCTCCGGGAGGGCCCAGAATGAGCAGTTCTTC. It encodes CASSVSGRAQNEQFF.

This chain uses TRBV5-4 with TRBJ2-5, with a weak D call TRBD2 (6 bases). Germline CDR1 and CDR2: SGHNT and YYREEE (reference sequence). V lost 4 bases and J lost 0, with 16 bases in between. CDR3 length equals 16 residues. CDR3 sequence (DNA): TGTGCCAGCAGCCCTACCGCGGGGCCGTACCAAGAGACCCAGTACTTC. This sequence encodes CASSPTAGPYQETQYF.

This chain connects TRBV30 to TRBJ2-2; TRBD2 is a possible D gene (6 bases). The CDR3 covers 15 residues. V lost 1 base and J 4 bases, leaving 13 bases between the germline ends. Germline CDR1 is GTSNPN and CDR2 is SVGIG (reference sequence). The CDR3 loop reads CAWSATRTITGELFF. As DNA, the CDR3 is TGTGCCTGGAGTGCAACGCGGACTATCACCGGGGAGCTGTTTTTT.

CDR3 in amino acids: CASSARSEQYF. The CDR3 coding sequence is TGTGCCAGCAGTGCCCGGTCCGAGCAGTACTTC. This sequence joins TRBV2 and TRBJ2-7; no definite D call. Germline CDR1 SNHLY, CDR2 FYNNEI. CDR3 length: 11 residues. V lost 4 bases and J 6 bases, leaving 7 bases between the germline ends.

V is TRBV7-9 and J is TRBJ2-1, with D maybe TRBD1 (6 bases). V lost 5 bases, J lost 3 bases, and 17 bases lay in between. The CDR3 is 16 amino acids. Germline CDR1 reads SEHNR; CDR2 reads FQNEAQ (reference sequence). The CDR3 bases are TGTGCCAGCAGCCTAGGACTGACAGGCTACTACAATGAGCAGTTCTTC. Amino acid sequence: CASSLGLTGYYNEQFF.